This entry lists 23 T cell receptor beta chains sequenced from one sample in a study of blood T cell repertoires in COVID-19. Sequenced by immunoSEQ multiplex PCR; TCRdb stores in-frame clones only, minus some. The sample comprises tens of thousands of clones, roughly 82% of which are singletons, and about 12% rests with the top ten. The specimen sequenced was peripheral blood. The receptors were sampled from a human donor in a cohort sampled during active COVID-19.

The chain joins TRBV6-6 to TRBJ1-2, with TRBD1 as a possible D gene (6 bases). The CDR3 totals 15 residues. Germline V gene lookup returns CDR1 MNHNY and CDR2 SVGAGI (reference sequence). Trimming took 7 bases from V and 5 from J, leaving 20 bases between them. The CDR3 bases are TGTGCCAGCACCGACCCACCTCAGGGACATTATGGCTACACCTTC. Protein: CASTDPPQGHYGYTF.

The chain couples TRBV29-1 to TRBJ2-7, with TRBD2 matching 8 bases. With V trimmed by 7 bases and J by 0 bases, 5 bases remained unmatched. This CDR3 has 13 amino acids. The germline V gene has CDR1 SQVTM and CDR2 ANQGSEA. CDR3 protein: CSARGRTSYEQYF. As DNA, the CDR3 is TGCAGCGCCCGCGGGAGGACCTCCTACGAGCAGTACTTC.

J is TRBJ2-5 and V is TRBV11-2; D is undetermined. This CDR3 has 16 residues. V dropped 8 bases and J dropped 0 bases, with 19 bases sitting between them. Per germline, CDR1 SGHAT and CDR2 FQNNGV. Written as DNA, the CDR3 is TGTGCCAGCTCCGCCCTAGGTATAGGCAACCAAGAGACCCAGTACTTC. Translated, it gives CASSALGIGNQETQYF. The full variable domain, in which reference TRBV11-2 and TRBJ2-5 provide the parts outside the CDR3, is EAGVAQSPRYKIIEKRQSVAFWCNPISGHATLYWYQQILGQGPKLLIQFQNNGVVDDSQLPKDRFSAERLKGVDSTLKIQPAKLEDSAVYLCASSALGIGNQETQYFGPGTRLLVL.

This clone was recorded once. The V call is TRBV5-1, the J call TRBJ1-2; D call uncertain. Germline V CDR1 and CDR2: SGHRS, YFSETQ. The length of the CDR3 is 14 residues. V lost 5 bases and J lost 0, with 11 bases in between. This CDR3 reads CASSSGGANYGYTF. In DNA form, the CDR3 reads TGCGCCAGCAGTTCCGGCGGGGCTAACTATGGCTACACCTTC.

The chain recombines TRBV5-5 with TRBJ2-1, with D maybe TRBD2 (5 bases). From germline, CDR1 is SGHKS and CDR2 YYEKEE (reference sequence). This CDR3 has 13 amino acids. Deletions cut 2 bases from V and 9 bases from J, with 12 bases between. DNA for the CDR3: TGTGCCAGCAGCTTTGATAGGGAGCGTGAGCAGTTCTTC. Translation gives CASSFDREREQFF.

The chain links TRBV5-5 to TRBJ2-7; D gene ambiguous. Germline CDR1 SGHKS, CDR2 YYEKEE (reference sequence). V lost 0 bases and J 6 bases, leaving 10 bases between the germline ends. The CDR3 sequence is 13 residues long. CDR3 in DNA: TGTGCCAGCAGCTTGGCCTCTCCCGGCGAGCAGTACTTC. This codes for CASSLASPGEQYF.

The chain links TRBV2 to TRBJ1-2; 8 bases fit TRBD1. The CDR3 runs 15 residues. CDR1 and CDR2 (germline): SNHLY, FYNNEI. V dropped 5 bases and J dropped 0; count of bases not matched to a gene: 5. This chain's CDR3 is CASSPGQVSNYGYTF. The CDR3 DNA sequence: TGTGCCAGCAGTCCGGGACAGGTGTCTAACTATGGCTACACCTTC.

A remark on this clone: A read error may produce the germline difference seen at one junction end. The chain uses TRBV10-3 and TRBJ1-2, with a possible D match to TRBD1 (5 bases). CDR3 length: 13 amino acids. CDR1 ENHRY and CDR2 SYGVKD come from the germline V gene. CDR3 protein: CAISGGDRPGSAF. The CDR3 nucleotides read TGTGCCATCAGTGGGGGGGACCGTCCCGGATCGGCCTTC.

The V call is TRBV5-1, the J call TRBJ1-2, with 10 bases lining up with TRBD1. Germline V lookup: CDR1 SGHRS, CDR2 YFSETQ. The CDR3 has 13 amino acids. The V segment lost 4 bases and the J segment 13 bases; nucleotides outside the gene matches: 10. The CDR3 spells CASSERQGADPTF. The CDR3 DNA reads TGCGCCAGCAGCGAGAGACAGGGGGCGGATCCCACCTTC.

This rearrangement joins TRBV6-5 to TRBJ2-7; a weak D match, TRBD2 (6 bases). Germline lookup yields CDR1 MNHEY and CDR2 SVGAGI. The CDR3 has 14 amino acids. V was shortened by 5 bases and J by 3 bases, with 14 bases between the two germline ends. The CDR3 loop is CASSTSGTFYEQYF. The CDR3 coding sequence is TGTGCCAGCAGTACCTCCGGGACTTTCTACGAGCAGTACTTC.

The J gene is TRBJ2-3, the V gene TRBV6-5, with 12 bases that match TRBD2. Trimming took 7 bases from V and 5 from J; bases not matched to a gene: 7. In germline, CDR1 is MNHEY, CDR2 SVGAGI. This CDR3 spans 15 amino acids. The CDR3 loop reads CASTLAGLAGDTQYF. CDR3 DNA sequence: TGTGCCAGCACCTTAGCGGGACTAGCGGGAGATACGCAGTATTTT.

This clone was seen a single time. The genes are TRBV6-5 and TRBJ1-4; D may be TRBD1 (6 bases). From germline, CDR1 is MNHEY and CDR2 SVGAGI. The length of the CDR3 is 14 residues. V lost 5 bases to trimming and J lost 7 bases, with 14 bases between them. CDR3 coding DNA: TGTGCCAGCAGTATGAACAAAGGGGGTGAAAAACTGTTTTTT. Protein: CASSMNKGGEKLFF.

The chain links TRBV18 to TRBJ1-2, with a weak D call TRBD1 (5 bases). CDR3 length: 12 residues. Trimming cost V 3 bases and J 8 bases, with 10 bases left between them. The germline V gene has CDR1 KGHSH and CDR2 LQKENI. CDR3 nucleotides: TGTGCCAGCTCACCGCAGACAGAGGGCTACACCTTC. Translating gives CASSPQTEGYTF.

This clone has just one count. The V gene is TRBV5-8, the J gene TRBJ1-1; D is perhaps TRBD1 (5 bases). From germline, CDR1 is SGHTS and CDR2 YDEGEE. The CDR3 totals 13 residues. Between the trimmed V and J ends, which lost 2 bases and 5 bases, there was a span of 10 bases. The chain's CDR3 is CASSFEEGTEAFF. CDR3 nucleotides: TGTGCCAGCAGCTTTGAGGAGGGGACTGAAGCTTTCTTT.

The CDR3 coding sequence is TGTGCCAGCAGCCCAGGACTAGCCGGGGGGGGGACCCAGTACTTC. Encoded protein: CASSPGLAGGGTQYF. The chain has TRBV9 and TRBJ2-5; 8 nucleotides align to TRBD2. The V and J ends lost 4 bases and 7 bases, in that order; junction bases with no gene match: 12. This CDR3 region has 15 residues. Per the germline V gene, CDR1 is SGDLS and CDR2 is YYNGEE.

V usage is TRBV6-1 and J usage is TRBJ1-5; 7 nucleotides match TRBD1. This CDR3 contains 15 residues. CDR1 and CDR2 (germline): MNHNS, SASEGT. The V and J ends lost 2 bases and 5 bases, in that order; junction bases with no gene match: 6. CDR3 loop: CASSERGLIDQPQHF. Here the CDR3 DNA reads TGTGCCAGCAGTGAAAGGGGGCTTATCGATCAGCCCCAGCATTTT.

A few counts support this clone. This chain uses TRBV5-1 with TRBJ2-5, with a possible D match to TRBD2 (7 bases). CDR3 length: 14 amino acids. The V end was cut by 3 bases, the J end by 5 bases, with 14 bases between. Germline CDR1 is SGHRS and CDR2 is YFSETQ. CDR3 amino acids: CASSYTGGPETQYF. CDR3 nucleotides: TGCGCCAGCAGCTATACGGGGGGCCCGGAGACCCAGTACTTC.

The chain recombines TRBV3-1 (or the pseudogene TRBV3-2) with TRBJ2-5; D is ambiguous. The CDR3 runs to 12 residues. V dropped 3 bases and J dropped 3 bases, with 5 bases sitting between them. Germline V gene data show CDR1 as LGHDT and CDR2 as YNNKEL (reference sequence). CDR3 sequence: CASSQGEETQYF. CDR3 DNA: TGTGCCAGCAGCCAGGGCGAAGAGACCCAGTACTTC.

This chain connects TRBV10-3 to TRBJ1-3, with D hard to call. Trimming left V 0 bases short and J 0 bases short, with 9 bases between. The V gene's germline CDR1 is ENHRY and CDR2 SYGVKD. The CDR3 is 16 residues long. DNA for the CDR3: TGTGCCATCAGTGAGTCCCCAGATACCTCTGGAAACACCATATATTTT. This codes for CAISESPDTSGNTIYF.

This chain uses TRBV11-2 with TRBJ2-7, with a weak D call TRBD2 (6 bases). The CDR3 sequence is 19 residues long. Trimming cost V 5 bases and J 4 bases, with 30 bases left between them. Per the germline V gene, CDR1 is SGHAT and CDR2 is FQNNGV. CDR3 in DNA: TGTGCCAGCAGCCGAGACGGCAGCACCACGAAGGGACTGAAATACGAGCAGTACTTC. It codes for CASSRDGSTTKGLKYEQYF.

This clone came up once. The rearrangement uses TRBV5-1 and TRBJ2-7, with 9 bases matching TRBD2. V lost 4 bases and J lost 7; bases outside the gene matches: 9. Per the germline V gene, CDR1 is SGHRS and CDR2 is YFSETQ. The CDR3 covers 14 residues. This CDR3 reads CASSTGTSTLEQYF. CDR3 sequence (DNA): TGCGCCAGCAGCACCGGGACTAGCACCCTTGAGCAGTACTTC.

The chain employs TRBV18 and TRBJ1-4, with no clear D. Germline loops: CDR1 KGHSH, CDR2 LQKENI. This CDR3 is 15 amino acids long. V lost 2 bases to trimming and J lost 13 bases, with 20 bases between them. The CDR3 DNA is TGTGCCAGCTCACCATCGGAGGAGGTGGGGAAGCGACTGTTTTTT. Amino acids: CASSPSEEVGKRLFF.

V and J are TRBV28 and TRBJ1-5, with 9 bases matching TRBD1. V lost 2 bases and J lost 7; bases outside the gene matches: 3. The CDR3 length is 14 residues. Germline V CDR1 and CDR2: MDHEN, SYDVKM. CDR3 sequence reads: CASSLRDRAQPQHF. DNA of the CDR3: TGTGCCAGCAGTTTACGGGACAGGGCGCAGCCCCAGCATTTT.